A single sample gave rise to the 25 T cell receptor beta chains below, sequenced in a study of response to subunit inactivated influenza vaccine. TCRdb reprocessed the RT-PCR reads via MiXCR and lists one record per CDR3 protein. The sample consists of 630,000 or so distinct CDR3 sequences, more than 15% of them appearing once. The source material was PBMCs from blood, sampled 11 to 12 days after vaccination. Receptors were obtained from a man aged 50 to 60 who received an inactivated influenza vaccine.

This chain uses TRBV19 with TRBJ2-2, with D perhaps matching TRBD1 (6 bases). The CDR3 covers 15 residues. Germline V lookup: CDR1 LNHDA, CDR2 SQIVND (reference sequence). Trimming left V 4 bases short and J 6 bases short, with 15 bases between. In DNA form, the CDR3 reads TGTGCCAGTAGTAATGCCAGGGGTTTCGCCGGGGAGCTGTTTTTT. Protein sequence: CASSNARGFAGELFF.

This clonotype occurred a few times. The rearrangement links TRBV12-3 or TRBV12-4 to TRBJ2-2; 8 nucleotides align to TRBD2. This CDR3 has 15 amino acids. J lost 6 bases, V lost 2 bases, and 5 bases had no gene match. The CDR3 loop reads CASSLMGLDAGELFF. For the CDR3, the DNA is TGTGCCAGCAGTTTAATGGGACTAGATGCCGGGGAGCTGTTTTTT.

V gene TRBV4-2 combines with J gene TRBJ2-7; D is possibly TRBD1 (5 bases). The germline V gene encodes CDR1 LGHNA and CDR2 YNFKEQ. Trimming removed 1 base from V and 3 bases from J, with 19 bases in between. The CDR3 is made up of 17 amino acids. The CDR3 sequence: CASSQVSPTVLVYEQYF. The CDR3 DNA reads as TGTGCCAGCAGCCAAGTCTCGCCGACAGTCTTGGTCTACGAGCAGTACTTC.

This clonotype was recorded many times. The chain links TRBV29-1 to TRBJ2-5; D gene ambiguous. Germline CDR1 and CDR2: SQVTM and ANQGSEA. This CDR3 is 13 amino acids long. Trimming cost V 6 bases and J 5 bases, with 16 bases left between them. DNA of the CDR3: TGCAGCGTCGCGGCTTCTTTCGCGGAGACCCAGTACTTC. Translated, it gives CSVAASFAETQYF.

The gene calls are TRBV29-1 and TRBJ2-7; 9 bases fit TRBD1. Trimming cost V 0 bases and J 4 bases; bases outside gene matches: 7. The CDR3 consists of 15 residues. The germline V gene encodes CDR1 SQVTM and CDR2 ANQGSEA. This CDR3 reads CSVEEGTGKGYEQYF. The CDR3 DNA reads TGCAGCGTTGAAGAAGGGACAGGGAAAGGTTACGAGCAGTACTTC.

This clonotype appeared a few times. The CDR3, as DNA: TGTGCCATCAGTGACTCGGGGCGGTCTCTGAACACTGAAGCTTTCTTT. It codes for CAISDSGRSLNTEAFF. The chain joins TRBV10-3 to TRBJ1-1, with D possibly TRBD1 on 5 matching bases. The ends were cut back, 3 bases at V and 0 bases at J, with 14 bases in the middle. There are 16 residues in the CDR3. Germline V gene sequence: CDR1 ENHRY, CDR2 SYGVKD.

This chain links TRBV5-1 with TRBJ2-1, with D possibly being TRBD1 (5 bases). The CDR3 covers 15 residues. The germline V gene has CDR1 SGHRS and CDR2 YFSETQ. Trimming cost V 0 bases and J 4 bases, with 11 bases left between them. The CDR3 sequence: CASSLAGHRYNEQFF. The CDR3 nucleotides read TGCGCCAGCAGCTTGGCAGGACATAGATACAATGAGCAGTTCTTC.

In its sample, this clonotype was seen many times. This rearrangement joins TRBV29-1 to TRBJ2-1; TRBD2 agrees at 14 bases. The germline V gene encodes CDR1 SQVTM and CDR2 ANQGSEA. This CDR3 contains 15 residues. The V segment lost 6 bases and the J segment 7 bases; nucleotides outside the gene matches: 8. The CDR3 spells CSVEIGLAGGNEQFF. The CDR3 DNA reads TGCAGCGTAGAGATCGGACTAGCGGGAGGTAATGAGCAGTTCTTC.

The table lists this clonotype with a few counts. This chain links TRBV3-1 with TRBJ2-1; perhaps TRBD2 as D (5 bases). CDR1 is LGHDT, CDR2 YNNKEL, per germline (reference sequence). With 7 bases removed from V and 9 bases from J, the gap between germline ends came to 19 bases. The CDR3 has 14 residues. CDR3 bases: TGTGCCAGCACACCAGGACTTCACTCCTTTGAGCAGTTCTTC. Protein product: CASTPGLHSFEQFF.

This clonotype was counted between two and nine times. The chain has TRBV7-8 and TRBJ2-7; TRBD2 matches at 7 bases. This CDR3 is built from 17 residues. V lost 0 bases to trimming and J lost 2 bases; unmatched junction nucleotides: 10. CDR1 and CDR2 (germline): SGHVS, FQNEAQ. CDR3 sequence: CASSLAGGNTRPYEQYF. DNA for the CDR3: TGTGCCAGCAGCTTAGCGGGAGGGAACACACGACCCTACGAGCAGTACTTC.

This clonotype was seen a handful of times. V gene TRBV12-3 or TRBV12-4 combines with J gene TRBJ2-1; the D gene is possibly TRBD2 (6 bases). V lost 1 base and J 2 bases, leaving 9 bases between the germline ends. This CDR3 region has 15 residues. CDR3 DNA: TGTGCCAGCAGTTTAGGCCGGGGGACCTACAATGAGCAGTTCTTC. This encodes CASSLGRGTYNEQFF.

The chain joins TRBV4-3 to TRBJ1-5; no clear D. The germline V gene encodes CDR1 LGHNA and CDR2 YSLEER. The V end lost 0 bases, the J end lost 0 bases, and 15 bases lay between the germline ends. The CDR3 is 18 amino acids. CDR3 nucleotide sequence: TGCGCCAGCAGCCAAGATAGACCTGGGAAAGTTAGCAATCAGCCCCAGCATTTT. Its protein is CASSQDRPGKVSNQPQHF.

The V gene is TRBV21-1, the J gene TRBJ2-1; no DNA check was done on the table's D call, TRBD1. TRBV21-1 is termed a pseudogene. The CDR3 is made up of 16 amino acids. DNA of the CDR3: TGTGCCAGCAGCAAAAAGGACCGGACAGGGTTAAATGAGCAGTTCTTC. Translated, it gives CASSKKDRTGLNEQFF.

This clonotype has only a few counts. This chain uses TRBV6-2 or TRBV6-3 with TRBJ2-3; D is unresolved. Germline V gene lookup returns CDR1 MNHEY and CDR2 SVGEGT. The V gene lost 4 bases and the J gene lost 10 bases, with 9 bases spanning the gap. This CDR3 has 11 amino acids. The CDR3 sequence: CASSSPNAQYF. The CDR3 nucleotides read TGTGCCAGCAGTTCACCAAATGCGCAGTATTTT.

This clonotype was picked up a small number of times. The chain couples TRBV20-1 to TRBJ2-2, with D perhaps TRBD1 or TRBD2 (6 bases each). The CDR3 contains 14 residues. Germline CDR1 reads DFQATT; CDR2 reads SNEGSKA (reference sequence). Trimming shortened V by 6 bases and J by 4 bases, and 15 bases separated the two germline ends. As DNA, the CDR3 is TGCAGTGCCATACCGGGGGCCATCACCGGGGAGCTGTTTTTT. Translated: CSAIPGAITGELFF.

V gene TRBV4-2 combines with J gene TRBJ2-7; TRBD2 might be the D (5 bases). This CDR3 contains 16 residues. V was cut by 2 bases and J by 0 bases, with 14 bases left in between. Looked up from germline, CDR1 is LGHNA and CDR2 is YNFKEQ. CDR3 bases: TGTGCCAGCAGCCAATTGGGCGGAGGCGGCTCCTACGAGCAGTACTTC. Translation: CASSQLGGGGSYEQYF.

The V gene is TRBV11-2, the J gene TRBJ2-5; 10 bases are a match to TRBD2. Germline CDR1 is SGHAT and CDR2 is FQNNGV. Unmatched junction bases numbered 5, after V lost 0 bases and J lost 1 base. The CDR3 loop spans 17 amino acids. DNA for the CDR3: TGTGCCAGCAGCTTAGACATTCAGCGGGGGGGCCAAGAGACCCAGTACTTC. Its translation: CASSLDIQRGGQETQYF.

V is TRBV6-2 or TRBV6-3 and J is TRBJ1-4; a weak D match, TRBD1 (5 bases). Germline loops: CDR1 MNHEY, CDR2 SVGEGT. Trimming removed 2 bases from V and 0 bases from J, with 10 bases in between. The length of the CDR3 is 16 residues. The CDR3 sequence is CASSYPQGATNEKLFF. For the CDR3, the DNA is TGTGCCAGCAGTTACCCGCAGGGCGCAACTAATGAAAAACTGTTTTTT.

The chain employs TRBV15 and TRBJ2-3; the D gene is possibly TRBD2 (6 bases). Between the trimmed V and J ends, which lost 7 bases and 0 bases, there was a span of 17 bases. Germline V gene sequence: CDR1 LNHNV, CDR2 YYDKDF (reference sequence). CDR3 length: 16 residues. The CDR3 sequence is CATTPRGFGSTDTQYF. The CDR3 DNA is TGTGCCACCACCCCTCGGGGGTTTGGTAGCACAGATACGCAGTATTTT.

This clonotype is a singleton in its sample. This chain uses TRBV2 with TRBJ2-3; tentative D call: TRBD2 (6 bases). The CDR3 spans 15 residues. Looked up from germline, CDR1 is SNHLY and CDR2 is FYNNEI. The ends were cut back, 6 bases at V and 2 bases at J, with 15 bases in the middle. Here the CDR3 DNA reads TGTGCCAGCAGGGTGACTAGGGGTTTCACAGATACGCAGTATTTT. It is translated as CASRVTRGFTDTQYF.

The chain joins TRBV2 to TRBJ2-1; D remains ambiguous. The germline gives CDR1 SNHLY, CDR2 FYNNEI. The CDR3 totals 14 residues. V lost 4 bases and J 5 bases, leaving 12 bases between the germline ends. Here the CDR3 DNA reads TGTGCCAGCAGTGGATCTTTAGGCGACAATGAGCAGTTCTTC. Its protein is CASSGSLGDNEQFF.

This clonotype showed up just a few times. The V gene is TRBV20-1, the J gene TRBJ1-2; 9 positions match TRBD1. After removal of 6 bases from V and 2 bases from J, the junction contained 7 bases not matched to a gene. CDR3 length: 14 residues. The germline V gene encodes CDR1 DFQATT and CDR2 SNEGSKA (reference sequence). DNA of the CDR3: TGCAGTGCACTGGGACAGGGCTTCAACTATGGCTACACCTTC. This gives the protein CSALGQGFNYGYTF.

The chain's CDR3 is CAISGGPNDEQYF. DNA for the CDR3: TGTGCCATCAGTGGGGGGCCTAACGACGAGCAGTACTTC. This chain links TRBV10-3 with TRBJ2-7; a weak D match, TRBD1 (6 bases). Between the trimmed V and J ends, which lost 4 bases and 5 bases, there was a span of 12 bases. The length of the CDR3 is 13 residues. Germline V CDR1 and CDR2: ENHRY, SYGVKD.

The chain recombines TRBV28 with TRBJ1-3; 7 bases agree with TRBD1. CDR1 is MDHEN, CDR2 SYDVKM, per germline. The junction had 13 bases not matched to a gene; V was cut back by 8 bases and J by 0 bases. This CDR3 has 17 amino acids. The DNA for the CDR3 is TGTGCCAGCTTCTCAGAGCCGGGGACAGACTCTGGAAACACCATATATTTT. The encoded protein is CASFSEPGTDSGNTIYF.

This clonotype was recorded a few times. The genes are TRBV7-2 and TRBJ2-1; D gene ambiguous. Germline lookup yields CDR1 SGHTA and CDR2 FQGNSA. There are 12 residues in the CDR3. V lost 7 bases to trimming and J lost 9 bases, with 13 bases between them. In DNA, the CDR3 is TGTGCCAGCACACTTACCCCCTCTGAGCAGTTCTTC. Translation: CASTLTPSEQFF.